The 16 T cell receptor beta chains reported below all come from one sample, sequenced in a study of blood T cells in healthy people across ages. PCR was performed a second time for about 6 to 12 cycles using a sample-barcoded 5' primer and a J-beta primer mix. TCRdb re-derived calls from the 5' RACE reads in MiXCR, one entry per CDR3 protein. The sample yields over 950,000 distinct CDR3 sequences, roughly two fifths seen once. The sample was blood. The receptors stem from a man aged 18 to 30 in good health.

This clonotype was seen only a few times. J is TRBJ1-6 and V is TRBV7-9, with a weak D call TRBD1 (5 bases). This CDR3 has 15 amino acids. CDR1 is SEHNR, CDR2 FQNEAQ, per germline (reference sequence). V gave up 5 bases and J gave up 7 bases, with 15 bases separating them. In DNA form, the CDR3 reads TGTGCCAGCAGCAGAGTCGGGACGGTGAATTCACCCCTCCACTTT. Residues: CASSRVGTVNSPLHF.

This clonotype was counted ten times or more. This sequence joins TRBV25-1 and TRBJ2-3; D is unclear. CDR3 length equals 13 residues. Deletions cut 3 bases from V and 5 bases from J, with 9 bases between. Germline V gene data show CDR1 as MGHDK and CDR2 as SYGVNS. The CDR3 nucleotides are TGTGCCAGCAGTGACCCCCTTGTAGATACGCAGTATTTT. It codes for CASSDPLVDTQYF. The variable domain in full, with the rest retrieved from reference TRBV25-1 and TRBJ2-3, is EADIYQTPRYLVIGTGKKITLECSQTMGHDKMYWYQQDPGMELHLIHYSYGVNSTEKGDLSSESTVSRIRTEHFPLTLESARPSHTSQYLCASSDPLVDTQYFGPGTRLTVL.

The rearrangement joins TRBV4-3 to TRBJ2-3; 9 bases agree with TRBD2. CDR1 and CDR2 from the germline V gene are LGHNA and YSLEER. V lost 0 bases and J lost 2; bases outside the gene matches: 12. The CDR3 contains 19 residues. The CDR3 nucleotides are TGCGCCAGCAGCCAAGATTCCTTCATCGCGGGGGGGGACACAGATACGCAGTATTTT. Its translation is CASSQDSFIAGGDTDTQYF.

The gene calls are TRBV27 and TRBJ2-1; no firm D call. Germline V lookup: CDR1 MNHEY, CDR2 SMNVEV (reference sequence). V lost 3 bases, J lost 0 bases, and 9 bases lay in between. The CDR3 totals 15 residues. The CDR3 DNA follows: TGTGCCAGCAGTTTTCGGCCTCACTCCTACAATGAGCAGTTCTTC. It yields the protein CASSFRPHSYNEQFF.

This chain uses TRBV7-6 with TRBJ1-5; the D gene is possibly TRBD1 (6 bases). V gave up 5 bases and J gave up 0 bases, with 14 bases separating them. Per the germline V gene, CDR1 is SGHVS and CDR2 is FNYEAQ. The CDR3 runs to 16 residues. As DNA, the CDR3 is TGTGCCAGCAGCATCGGGACACTACATAGCAATCAGCCCCAGCATTTT. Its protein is CASSIGTLHSNQPQHF. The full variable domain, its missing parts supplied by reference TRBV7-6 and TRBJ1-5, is GAGVSQSPRYKVTKRGQDVALRCDPISGHVSLYWYRQALGQGPEFLTYFNYEAQQDKSGLPNDRFSAERPEGSISTLTIQRTEQRDSAMYRCASSIGTLHSNQPQHFGDGTRLSIL.

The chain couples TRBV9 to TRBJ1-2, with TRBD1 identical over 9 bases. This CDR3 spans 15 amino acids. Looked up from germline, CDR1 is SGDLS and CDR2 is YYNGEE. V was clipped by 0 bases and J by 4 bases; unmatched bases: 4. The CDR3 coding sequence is TGTGCCAGCAGCGTAGCGGGACAGGGTGGCTATGGCTACACCTTC. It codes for CASSVAGQGGYGYTF.

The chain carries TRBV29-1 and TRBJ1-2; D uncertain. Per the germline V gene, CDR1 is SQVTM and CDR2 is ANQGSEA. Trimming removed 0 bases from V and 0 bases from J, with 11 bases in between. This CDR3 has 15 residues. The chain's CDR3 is CSVEDLGPANYGYTF. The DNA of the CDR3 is TGCAGCGTTGAAGACCTCGGGCCTGCTAACTATGGCTACACCTTC.

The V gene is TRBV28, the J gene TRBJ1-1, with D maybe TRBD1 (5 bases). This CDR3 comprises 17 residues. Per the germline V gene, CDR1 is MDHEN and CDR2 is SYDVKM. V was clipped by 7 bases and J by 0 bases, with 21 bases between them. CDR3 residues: CASNPGGRFKLNTEAFF. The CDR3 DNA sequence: TGTGCCAGCAATCCCGGGGGGAGATTCAAGTTGAACACTGAAGCTTTCTTT.

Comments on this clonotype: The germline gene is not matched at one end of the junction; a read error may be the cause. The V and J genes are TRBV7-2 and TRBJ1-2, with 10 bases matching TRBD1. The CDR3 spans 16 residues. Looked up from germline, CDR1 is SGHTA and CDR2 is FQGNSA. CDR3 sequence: CASSQSGTGANYGHTF. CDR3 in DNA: TGTGCCAGCAGCCAAAGCGGGACAGGGGCAAACTATGGCCACACCTTC. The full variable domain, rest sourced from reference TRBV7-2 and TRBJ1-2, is GAGVSQSPSNKVTEKGKDVELRCDPISGHTALYWYRQSLGQGLEFLIYFQGNSAPDKSGLPSDRFSAERTGGSVSTLTIQRTQQEDSAVYLCASSQSGTGANYGHTFGSGTRLTVV.

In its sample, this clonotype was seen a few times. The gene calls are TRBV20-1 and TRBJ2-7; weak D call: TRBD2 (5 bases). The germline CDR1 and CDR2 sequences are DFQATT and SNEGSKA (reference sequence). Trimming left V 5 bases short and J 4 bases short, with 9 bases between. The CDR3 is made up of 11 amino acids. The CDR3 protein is CSALLGYEQYF. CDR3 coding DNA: TGCAGTGCTCTACTAGGATACGAGCAGTACTTC.

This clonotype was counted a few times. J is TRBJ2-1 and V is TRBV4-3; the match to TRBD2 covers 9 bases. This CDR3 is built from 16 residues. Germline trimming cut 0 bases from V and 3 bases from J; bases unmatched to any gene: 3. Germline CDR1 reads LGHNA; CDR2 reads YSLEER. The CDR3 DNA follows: TGCGCCAGCAGCCAAGATAGCGGGGGACACTACAATGAGCAGTTCTTC. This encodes CASSQDSGGHYNEQFF.

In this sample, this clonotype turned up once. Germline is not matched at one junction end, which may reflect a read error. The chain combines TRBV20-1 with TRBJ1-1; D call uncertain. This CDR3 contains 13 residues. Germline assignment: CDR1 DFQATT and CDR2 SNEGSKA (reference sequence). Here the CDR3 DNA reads TGCGGTGCTAGAGATACCACGAACACTGAAGCTTTCTTT. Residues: CGARDTTNTEAFF.

CDR3 sequence: CASSLVPLTGSTDTQYF. DNA for the CDR3: TGTGCCAGCAGCTTAGTCCCATTGACGGGCAGCACAGATACGCAGTATTTT. The chain carries TRBV7-2 and TRBJ2-3; D remains unclear. Germline CDR1 and CDR2: SGHTA and FQGNSA. The CDR3 totals 17 residues. V was clipped by 1 base and J by 0 bases, with 14 bases between them. Filled out from reference TRBV7-2 and TRBJ2-3, the complete variable domain reads GAGVSQSPSNKVTEKGKDVELRCDPISGHTALYWYRQSLGQGLEFLIYFQGNSAPDKSGLPSDRFSAERTGGSVSTLTIQRTQQEDSAVYLCASSLVPLTGSTDTQYFGPGTRLTVL.

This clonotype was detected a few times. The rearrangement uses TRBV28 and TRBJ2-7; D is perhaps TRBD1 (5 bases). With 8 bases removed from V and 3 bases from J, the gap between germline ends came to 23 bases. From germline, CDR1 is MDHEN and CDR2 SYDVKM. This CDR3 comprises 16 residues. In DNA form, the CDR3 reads TGTGCCAGCTACGCCCGTAAAGGACCAGGGAACTACGAGCAGTACTTC. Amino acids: CASYARKGPGNYEQYF.

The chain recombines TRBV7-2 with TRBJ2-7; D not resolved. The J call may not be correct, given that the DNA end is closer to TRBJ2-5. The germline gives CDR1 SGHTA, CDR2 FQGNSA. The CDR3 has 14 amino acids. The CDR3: CASSLGPGLETQYF. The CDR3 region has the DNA TGTGCCAGCAGCTTAGGACCTGGGTTGGAGACCCAGTACTTC.

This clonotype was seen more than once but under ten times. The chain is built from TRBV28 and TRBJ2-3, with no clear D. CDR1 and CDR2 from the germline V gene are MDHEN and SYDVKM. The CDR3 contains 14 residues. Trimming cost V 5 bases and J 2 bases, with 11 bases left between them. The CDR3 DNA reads TGTGCCAGCAGTGTGGAGACGGCCACAGATACGCAGTATTTT. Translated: CASSVETATDTQYF.